These 2 T cell receptor beta chains were sequenced from one sample in a study of cytomegalovirus exposure and HLA in healthy donors. Vbeta (60) and Jbeta (13) primers were used in the PCR. Sequencing was performed with immunoSEQ multiplex PCR; in TCRdb, only in-frame clones are kept and a portion is missing. In the table there are about 120,000 clones, around 72% of which are singletons. Sequencing used PBMCs. The receptors were gathered from a woman aged 35 to 49 in good health and CMV-seropositive.

The CDR3 bases are TGCGCCAGCAGCCAAGATAAAGGCGGGGGCATCACAGATACGCAGTATTTT. Its translation is CASSQDKGGGITDTQYF. The J gene is TRBJ2-3, the V gene TRBV4-1; possible D gene TRBD2, 7 bases. This CDR3 has 17 residues. CDR1 is MGHRA and CDR2 is YSYEKL in the germline V gene. Deletions cut 0 bases from V and 2 bases from J, with 15 bases between.

This clone was found once. The V gene is TRBV27, the J gene TRBJ2-1; D possibly corresponds to TRBD1 (5 bases). Trimming shortened V by 5 bases and J by 10 bases, and 12 bases separated the two germline ends. From germline, CDR1 is MNHEY and CDR2 SMNVEV (reference sequence). The CDR3 spans 12 residues. CDR3: CASSRPDSEQFF. CDR3 DNA sequence: TGTGCCAGCAGTCGACCCGACAGCGAGCAGTTCTTC.